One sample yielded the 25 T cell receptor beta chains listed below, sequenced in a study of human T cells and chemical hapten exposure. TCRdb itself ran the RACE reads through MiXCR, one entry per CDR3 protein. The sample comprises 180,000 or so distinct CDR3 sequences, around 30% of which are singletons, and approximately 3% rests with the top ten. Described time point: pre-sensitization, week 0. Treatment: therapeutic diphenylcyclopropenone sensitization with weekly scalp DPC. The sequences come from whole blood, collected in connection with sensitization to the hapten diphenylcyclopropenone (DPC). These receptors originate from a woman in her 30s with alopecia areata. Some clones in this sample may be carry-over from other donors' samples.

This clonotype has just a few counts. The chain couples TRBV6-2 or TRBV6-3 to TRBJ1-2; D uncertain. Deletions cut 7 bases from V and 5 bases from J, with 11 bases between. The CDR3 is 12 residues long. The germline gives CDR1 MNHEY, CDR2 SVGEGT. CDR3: CASTGRMYGYTF. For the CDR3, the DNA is TGTGCCAGCACCGGACGGATGTATGGCTACACCTTC.

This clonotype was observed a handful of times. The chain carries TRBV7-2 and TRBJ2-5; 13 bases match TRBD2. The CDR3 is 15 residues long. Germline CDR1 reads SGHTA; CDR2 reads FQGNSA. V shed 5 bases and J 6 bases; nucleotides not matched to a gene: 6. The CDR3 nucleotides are TGTGCCAGCAGCCCTGGGACTAGCGGGGAACAGACCCAGTACTTC. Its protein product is CASSPGTSGEQTQYF.

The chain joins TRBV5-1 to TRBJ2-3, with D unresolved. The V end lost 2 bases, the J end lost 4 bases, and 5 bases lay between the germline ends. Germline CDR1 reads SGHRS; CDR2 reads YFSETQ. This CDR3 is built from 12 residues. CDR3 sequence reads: CASSLNSDTQYF. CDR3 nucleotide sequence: TGCGCCAGCAGCTTAAACTCAGATACGCAGTATTTT. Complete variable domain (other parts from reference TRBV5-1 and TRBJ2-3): KAGVTQTPRYLIKTRGQQVTLSCSPISGHRSVSWYQQTPGQGLQFLFEYFSETQRNKGNFPGRFSGRQFSNSRSEMNVSTLELGDSALYLCASSLNSDTQYFGPGTRLTVL.

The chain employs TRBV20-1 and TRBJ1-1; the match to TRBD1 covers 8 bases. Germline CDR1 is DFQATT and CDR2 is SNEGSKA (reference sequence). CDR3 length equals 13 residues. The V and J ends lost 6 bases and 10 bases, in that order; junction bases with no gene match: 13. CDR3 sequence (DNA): TGCAGTGCCCTCGGAGGGCCGACAGGGGTAGCTTTCTTT. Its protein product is CSALGGPTGVAFF.

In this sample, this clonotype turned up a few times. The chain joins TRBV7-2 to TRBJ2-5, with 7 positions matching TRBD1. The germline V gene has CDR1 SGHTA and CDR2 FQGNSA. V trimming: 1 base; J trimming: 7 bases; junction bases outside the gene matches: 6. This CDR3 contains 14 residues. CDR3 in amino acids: CASSLVGQGVTQYF. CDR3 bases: TGTGCCAGCAGCTTAGTAGGGCAGGGGGTGACCCAGTACTTC.

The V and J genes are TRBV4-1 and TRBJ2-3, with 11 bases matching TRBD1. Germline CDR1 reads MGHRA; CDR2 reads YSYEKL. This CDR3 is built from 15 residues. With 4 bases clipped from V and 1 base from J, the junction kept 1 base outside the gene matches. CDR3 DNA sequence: TGCGCCAGCAGCCCGGGACAGGGGGGCACAGATACGCAGTATTTT. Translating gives CASSPGQGGTDTQYF.

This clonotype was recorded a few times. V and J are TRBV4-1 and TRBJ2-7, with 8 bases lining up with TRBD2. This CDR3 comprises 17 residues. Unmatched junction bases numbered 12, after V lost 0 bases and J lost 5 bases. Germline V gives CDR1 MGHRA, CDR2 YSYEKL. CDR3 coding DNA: TGCGCCAGCAGCCAAGAGGGGTTGAGCGGGAGTATCCACGAGCAGTACTTC. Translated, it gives CASSQEGLSGSIHEQYF.

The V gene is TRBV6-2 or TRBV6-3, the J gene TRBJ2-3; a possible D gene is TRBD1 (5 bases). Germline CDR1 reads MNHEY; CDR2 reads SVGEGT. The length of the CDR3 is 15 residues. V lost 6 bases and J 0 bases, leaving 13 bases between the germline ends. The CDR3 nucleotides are TGTGCCAGCAGCTCGACAGTAACTAGCACAGATACGCAGTATTTT. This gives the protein CASSSTVTSTDTQYF.

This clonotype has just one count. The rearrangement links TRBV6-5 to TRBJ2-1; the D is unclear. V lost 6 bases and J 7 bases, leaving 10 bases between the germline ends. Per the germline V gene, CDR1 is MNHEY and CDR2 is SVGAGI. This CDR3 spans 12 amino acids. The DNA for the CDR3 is TGTGCCAGCAGGACTTTTTGGAATGAGCAGTTCTTC. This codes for CASRTFWNEQFF.

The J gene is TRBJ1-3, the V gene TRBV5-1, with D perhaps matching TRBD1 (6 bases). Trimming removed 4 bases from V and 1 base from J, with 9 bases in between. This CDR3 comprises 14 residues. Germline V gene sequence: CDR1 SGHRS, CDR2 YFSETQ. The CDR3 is CASSPGTSGNTIYF. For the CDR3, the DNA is TGCGCCAGCAGCCCTGGGACATCTGGAAACACCATATATTTT.

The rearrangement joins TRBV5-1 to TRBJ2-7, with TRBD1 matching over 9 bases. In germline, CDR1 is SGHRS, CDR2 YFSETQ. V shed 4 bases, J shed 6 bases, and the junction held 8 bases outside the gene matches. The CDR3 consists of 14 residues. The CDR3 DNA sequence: TGCGCCAGCAGCCCCGCGGGACAGGGACCCGAGCAGTACTTC. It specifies CASSPAGQGPEQYF.

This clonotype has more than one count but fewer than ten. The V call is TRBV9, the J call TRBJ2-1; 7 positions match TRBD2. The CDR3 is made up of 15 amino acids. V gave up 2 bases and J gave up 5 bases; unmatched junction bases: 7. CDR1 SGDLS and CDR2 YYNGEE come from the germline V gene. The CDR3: CASSVGSGQNNEQFF. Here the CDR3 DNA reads TGTGCCAGCAGCGTGGGTAGCGGGCAGAACAATGAGCAGTTCTTC.

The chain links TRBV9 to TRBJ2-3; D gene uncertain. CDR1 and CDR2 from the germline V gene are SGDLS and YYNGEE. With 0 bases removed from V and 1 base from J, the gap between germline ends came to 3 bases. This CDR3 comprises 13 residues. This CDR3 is CASSVVRTDTQYF. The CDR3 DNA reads TGTGCCAGCAGCGTAGTTCGCACAGATACGCAGTATTTT.

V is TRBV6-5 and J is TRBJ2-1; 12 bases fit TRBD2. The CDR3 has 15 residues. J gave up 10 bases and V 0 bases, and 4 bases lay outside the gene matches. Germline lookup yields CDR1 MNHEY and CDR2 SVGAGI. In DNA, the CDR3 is TGTGCCAGCAGTTACTCGCCCGGACTAGCGGGAGAGCAGTTCTTC. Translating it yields CASSYSPGLAGEQFF.

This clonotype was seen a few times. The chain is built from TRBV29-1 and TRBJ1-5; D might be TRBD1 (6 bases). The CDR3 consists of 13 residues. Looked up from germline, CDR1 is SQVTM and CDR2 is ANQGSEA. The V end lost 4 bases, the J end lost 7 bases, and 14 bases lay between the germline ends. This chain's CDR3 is CSVAQGPGQPQHF. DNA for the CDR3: TGCAGCGTTGCACAGGGCCCAGGGCAGCCCCAGCATTTT.

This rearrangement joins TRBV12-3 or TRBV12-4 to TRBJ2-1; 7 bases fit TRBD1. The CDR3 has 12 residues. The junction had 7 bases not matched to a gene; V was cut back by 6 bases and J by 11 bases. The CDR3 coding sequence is TGTGCCAGCAGCCTGGGACAGTGGAAGCAGTTCTTC. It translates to CASSLGQWKQFF.

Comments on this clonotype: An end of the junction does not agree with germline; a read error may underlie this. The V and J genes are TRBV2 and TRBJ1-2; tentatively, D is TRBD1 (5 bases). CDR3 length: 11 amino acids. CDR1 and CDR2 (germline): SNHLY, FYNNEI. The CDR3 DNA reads TGTGCCAGCAGTGAAGCAGGGGCCCTGAACTTC. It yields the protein CASSEAGALNF.

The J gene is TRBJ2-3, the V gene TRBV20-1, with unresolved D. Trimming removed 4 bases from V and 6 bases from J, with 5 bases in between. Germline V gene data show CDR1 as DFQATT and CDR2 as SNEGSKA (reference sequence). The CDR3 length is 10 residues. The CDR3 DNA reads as TGCAGTGCTACTCCGGATACGCAGTATTTT. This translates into CSATPDTQYF.

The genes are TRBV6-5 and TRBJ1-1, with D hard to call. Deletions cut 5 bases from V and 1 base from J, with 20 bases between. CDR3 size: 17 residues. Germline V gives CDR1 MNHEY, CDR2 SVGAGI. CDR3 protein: CASSKAAALRSNTEAFF. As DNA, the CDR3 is TGTGCCAGCAGTAAGGCGGCAGCCCTTAGGTCGAACACTGAAGCTTTCTTT.

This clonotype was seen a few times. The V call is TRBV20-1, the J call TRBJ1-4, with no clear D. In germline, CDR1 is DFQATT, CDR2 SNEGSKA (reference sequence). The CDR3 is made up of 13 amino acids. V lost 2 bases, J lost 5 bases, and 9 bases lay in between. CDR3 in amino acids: CSARRETNEKLFF. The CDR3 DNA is TGCAGTGCTAGAAGGGAAACCAATGAAAAACTGTTTTTT.

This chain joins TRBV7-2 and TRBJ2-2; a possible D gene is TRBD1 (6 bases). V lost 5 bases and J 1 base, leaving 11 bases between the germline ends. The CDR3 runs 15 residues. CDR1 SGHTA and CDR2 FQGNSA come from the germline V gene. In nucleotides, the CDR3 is TGTGCCAGCAGCGTAGTGACAGGGAACACCGGGGAGCTGTTTTTT. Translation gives CASSVVTGNTGELFF.

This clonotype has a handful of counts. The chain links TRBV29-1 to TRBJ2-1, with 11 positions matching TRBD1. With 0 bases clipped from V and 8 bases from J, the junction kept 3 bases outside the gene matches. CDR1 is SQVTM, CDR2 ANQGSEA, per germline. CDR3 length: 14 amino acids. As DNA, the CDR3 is TGCAGCGTTGAAGATCTGGGACAGGGGGATGAGCAGTTCTTC. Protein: CSVEDLGQGDEQFF.

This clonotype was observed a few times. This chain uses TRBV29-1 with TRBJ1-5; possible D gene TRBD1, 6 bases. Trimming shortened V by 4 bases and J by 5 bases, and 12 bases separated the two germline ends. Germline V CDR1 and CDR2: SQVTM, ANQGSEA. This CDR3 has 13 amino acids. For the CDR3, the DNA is TGCAGCGTTGCGGGGGGCGTCGATCAGCCCCAGCATTTT. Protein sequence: CSVAGGVDQPQHF.

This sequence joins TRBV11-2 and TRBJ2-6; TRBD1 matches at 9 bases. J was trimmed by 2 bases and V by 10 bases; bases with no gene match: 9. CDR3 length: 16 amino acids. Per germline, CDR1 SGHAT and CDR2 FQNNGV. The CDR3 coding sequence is TGTGCCACCACACAGGGGGCGCACCCTGGGGCCAACGTCCTGACTTTC. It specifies CATTQGAHPGANVLTF.

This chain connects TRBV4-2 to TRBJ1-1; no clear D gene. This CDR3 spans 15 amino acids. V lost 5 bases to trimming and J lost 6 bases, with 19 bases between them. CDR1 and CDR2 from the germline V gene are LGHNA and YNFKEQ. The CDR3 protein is CASSSEKGGSAEAFF. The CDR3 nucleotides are TGTGCCAGCAGCTCTGAAAAGGGAGGTTCGGCTGAAGCTTTCTTT.